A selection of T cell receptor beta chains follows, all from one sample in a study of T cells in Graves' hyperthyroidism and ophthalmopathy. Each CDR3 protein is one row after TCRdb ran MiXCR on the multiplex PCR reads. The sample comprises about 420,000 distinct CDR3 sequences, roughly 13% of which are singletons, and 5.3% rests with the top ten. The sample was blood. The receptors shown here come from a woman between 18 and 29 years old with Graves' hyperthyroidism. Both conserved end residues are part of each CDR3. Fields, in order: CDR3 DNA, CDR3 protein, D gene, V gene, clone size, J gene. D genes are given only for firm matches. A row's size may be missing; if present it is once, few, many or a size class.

TGTGCCAGCAGCCACCGGCTAGCGGGAGAGACCCAGTACTTC,CASSHRLAGETQYF,TRBD2,TRBV7-6,few,TRBJ2-5
TGTGCCAGCAGCAAGGGACAGAGGGACAACTATGGCTACACCTTC,CASSKGQRDNYGYTF,TRBD1,TRBV5-6,many,TRBJ1-2
TGCGCCAGCAGTGAGTCGACAGGTTCCTACGAGCAGTACTTC,CASSESTGSYEQYF,-,TRBV10-1,-,TRBJ2-7
TGCAGCGTTGACGCCCCGGCAGCTTTCTTT,CSVDAPAAFF,-,TRBV29-1,-,TRBJ1-1
TGTGCCAGCAGCCAAATTCTAGCGGGAGTCGGTTTGGGTGAGCAGTTCTTC,CASSQILAGVGLGEQFF,TRBD2,TRBV3-1,-,TRBJ2-1
TGTGCCACCAGCAGAGACTACCCTGACTTCACAGATACGCAGTATTTT,CATSRDYPDFTDTQYF,-,TRBV15,-,TRBJ2-3
TGTGCCACCAGCAGAGATAGGGGCCCGGGACATGGCTACACCTTC,CATSRDRGPGHGYTF,-,TRBV15,many,TRBJ1-2
TGCAGTGCCCAACTAGCGGGACTCTCCTACAATGAGCAGTTCTTC,CSAQLAGLSYNEQFF,TRBD2,TRBV20-1,few,TRBJ2-1
TGCAGTGCTGGGGGAGTCCTACAGGGGTTCACTGAAGCTTTCTTT,CSAGGVLQGFTEAFF,TRBD1,TRBV20-1,many,TRBJ1-1
TGTGCCAGCAGCTTAGCACCACTAGCGGACCAAGAGACCCAGTACTTC,CASSLAPLADQETQYF,TRBD2,TRBV7-6,many,TRBJ2-5
TGTGCCAGCAGCCAAGAAATGACTAGCGGGAGTCACGAGCAGTACTTC,CASSQEMTSGSHEQYF,TRBD2,TRBV4-2,-,TRBJ2-7
TGTGCCAGCAGAACAGGGGCAACTAATGAAAAACTGTTTTTT,CASRTGATNEKLFF,TRBD1,TRBV6-1,many,TRBJ1-4
TGCGCCAGCAGCCCCGGACTAGCGGGAGGACCCACCGGGGAGCTGTTTTTT,CASSPGLAGGPTGELFF,TRBD2,TRBV5-1,-,TRBJ2-2
TGTGCCAGCAGCTTCTCGGACCAGAACACCGGGGAGCTGTTTTTT,CASSFSDQNTGELFF,-,TRBV5-5,-,TRBJ2-2
TGCAGTGCCCACGTAGCGGGAGGGCGCAATGAGCAGTTCTTC,CSAHVAGGRNEQFF,TRBD2,TRBV20-1,many,TRBJ2-1
TGCAGCGTTAGGGTCGTGGACGAAAAACTGTTTTTT,CSVRVVDEKLFF,-,TRBV29-1,many,TRBJ1-4